Listed here are 21 T cell receptor beta chains from one sample, sequenced in a study of beta chain features in type 1 diabetes. Study findings and constraints: People with Type 1 diabetes carried modestly yet significantly shorter TCRB CDR3s in all four CD4+ subsets.

Sequenced material consisted of expressed TCRB transcripts (all of the isolated RNA was reverse transcribed). Assay: immunoSEQ multiplex PCR; the TCRdb copy retains only in-frame clones and omits some. Of around 280,000 clones in the sample, over 14% were seen once. No antigen has been assigned to these receptors. The sequencing input was naive CD4+ T cells from blood. These TCRs come from a man younger than 35 with type 1 diabetes.

This clone was seen more than once but under ten times. The genes are TRBV28 and TRBJ1-1; D not resolved. V was clipped by 3 bases and J by 3 bases, with 5 bases between them. The CDR3 extends over 12 amino acids. Germline V lookup: CDR1 MDHEN, CDR2 SYDVKM. The CDR3 DNA reads as TGTGCCAGCAGTTTGAGGTACACTGAAGCTTTCTTT. Its translation is CASSLRYTEAFF.

A few counts support this clone. The rearrangement links TRBV7-9 to TRBJ2-4; D is unclear. Trimming left V 5 bases short and J 4 bases short, with 6 bases between. The germline CDR1 and CDR2 sequences are SEHNR and FQNEAQ (reference sequence). The CDR3 loop spans 12 amino acids. CDR3 region: CASSHEKNIQYF. CDR3 nucleotides: TGTGCCAGCAGCCACGAGAAAAACATTCAGTACTTC. Based on the CDR3 plus reference TRBV7-9 and TRBJ2-4, the full variable domain is DTGVSQNPRHKITKRGQNVTFRCDPISEHNRLYWYRQTLGQGPEFLTYFQNEAQLEKSRLLSDRFSAERPKGSFSTLEIQRTEQGDSAMYLCASSHEKNIQYFGAGTRLSVL.

The chain combines TRBV7-2 with TRBJ2-3; the match to TRBD2 covers 8 bases. Unmatched junction bases numbered 12, after V lost 5 bases and J lost 5 bases. CDR3 size: 16 residues. Per the germline V gene, CDR1 is SGHTA and CDR2 is FQGNSA. In DNA form, the CDR3 reads TGTGCCAGCAGCGCAGAGCCGGGACTAGTCAAAGATACGCAGTATTTT. As protein: CASSAEPGLVKDTQYF.

The rearrangement links TRBV5-4 to TRBJ2-5, with 8 bases identical to TRBD2. V shed 2 bases and J 4 bases; nucleotides not matched to a gene: 4. CDR1 and CDR2 from the germline V gene are SGHNT and YYREEE (reference sequence). The length of the CDR3 is 14 residues. In nucleotides, the CDR3 is TGTGCCAGCAGCTTTGCGGGAGGTGGAGAGACCCAGTACTTC. Residues: CASSFAGGGETQYF.

This chain uses TRBV5-1 with TRBJ2-3; D ambiguous. CDR1 and CDR2 from the germline V gene are SGHRS and YFSETQ. There are 17 residues in the CDR3. V gave up 0 bases and J gave up 2 bases, with 16 bases separating them. In DNA form, the CDR3 reads TGCGCCAGCAGCTTGGAGGTAGTTCCAGGATCCACAGATACGCAGTATTTT. This encodes CASSLEVVPGSTDTQYF.

The chain has TRBV14 and TRBJ2-2, with D maybe TRBD2 (6 bases). Germline loops: CDR1 SGHDN, CDR2 FVKESK. V lost 4 bases and J lost 1, with 7 bases in between. CDR3 length equals 14 residues. In DNA form, the CDR3 reads TGTGCCAGCAGCCTGCGGGAGAACACCGGGGAGCTGTTTTTT. Encoded protein: CASSLRENTGELFF.

This clone has just a few counts. This sample includes further DNA sequences coding for the same CDR3. The rearrangement joins TRBV7-9 to TRBJ2-5; D unclear. V lost 5 bases and J lost 1, with 2 bases in between. Germline-derived CDR1 and CDR2 are SEHNR and FQNEAQ (reference sequence). This CDR3 is 11 amino acids long. DNA of the CDR3: TGTGCCAGCAGCCTCCAAGAGACCCAGTACTTC. Its translation: CASSLQETQYF.

This clone was counted between two and nine times. The chain joins TRBV29-1 to TRBJ1-2; 8 bases match TRBD1. Trimming removed 7 bases from V and 0 bases from J; junction bases left unmatched: 4. This CDR3 region has 13 residues. CDR1 and CDR2 from the germline V gene are SQVTM and ANQGSEA. Written as DNA, the CDR3 is TGCAGCGCCGGACAGGGAACTAACTATGGCTACACCTTC. This encodes CSAGQGTNYGYTF.

In this sample, this clone turned up a few times. The V and J genes are TRBV19 and TRBJ2-1; 9 bases map to TRBD2. The CDR3 spans 15 residues. Germline CDR1 LNHDA, CDR2 SQIVND (reference sequence). Losses at the gene ends were 3 bases for V and 4 bases for J; bases not matched to a gene: 4. CDR3 sequence (DNA): TGTGCCAGTAGTATGCGGGGGGGAATATACAATGAGCAGTTCTTC. This gives the protein CASSMRGGIYNEQFF.

This chain connects TRBV2 to TRBJ2-1, with 7 nucleotides matching TRBD1. This CDR3 contains 13 residues. The germline gives CDR1 SNHLY, CDR2 FYNNEI. V dropped 6 bases and J dropped 4; count of bases not matched to a gene: 3. For the CDR3, the DNA is TGTGCCAGCAGCGAGACAGGGTACAATGAGCAGTTCTTC. The encoded protein is CASSETGYNEQFF.

The gene calls are TRBV2 and TRBJ2-5; D perhaps matches TRBD1 (6 bases). V lost 8 bases to trimming and J lost 1 base, with 14 bases between them. The CDR3 contains 14 residues. Per germline, CDR1 SNHLY and CDR2 FYNNEI. CDR3 sequence: CASCKQGFQETQYF. The CDR3 nucleotides read TGTGCCAGCTGTAAACAGGGATTCCAAGAGACCCAGTACTTC.

The V gene is TRBV30, the J gene TRBJ1-1; D gene uncertain. Germline V gene data show CDR1 as GTSNPN and CDR2 as SVGIG (reference sequence). This CDR3 has 12 amino acids. The V and J ends lost 5 bases and 1 base respectively, with 8 bases between them. The CDR3 sequence is CAWVHRNTEAFF. CDR3 coding DNA: TGTGCCTGGGTGCACAGGAACACTGAAGCTTTCTTT.

There are a few counts of this clone. This chain links TRBV5-1 with TRBJ1-4; D is perhaps TRBD1 (5 bases). Germline CDR1 SGHRS, CDR2 YFSETQ. Trimming removed 5 bases at V and 8 bases at J, with 19 bases between. CDR3 size: 15 residues. CDR3: CASRTQGMTLEKLFF. The CDR3 DNA reads TGCGCCAGCAGAACTCAGGGTATGACCTTGGAAAAACTGTTTTTT.

The CDR3 is CASSEYPPLHF. The CDR3 region has the DNA TGTGCCAGCAGTGAATATCCACCCCTCCACTTT. The rearrangement links TRBV2 to TRBJ1-6; D call uncertain. The length of the CDR3 is 11 residues. From germline, CDR1 is SNHLY and CDR2 FYNNEI. Trimming left V 2 bases short and J 11 bases short, with 4 bases between.

The sample holds a few counts of this clone. The V and J genes are TRBV30 and TRBJ2-1, with D possibly matching TRBD2 (6 bases). The V gene's germline CDR1 is GTSNPN and CDR2 SVGIG (reference sequence). The ends were cut back, 0 bases at V and 5 bases at J, with 14 bases in the middle. The CDR3 has 15 amino acids. The CDR3 coding sequence is TGTGCCTGGAGTGTACGGGGGATTCTAAACAATGAGCAGTTCTTC. Protein product: CAWSVRGILNNEQFF. Based on the CDR3 plus reference TRBV30 and TRBJ2-1, the full variable domain is SQTIHQWPATLVQPVGSPLSLECTVEGTSNPNLYWYRQAAGRGLQLLFYSVGIGQISSEVPQNLSASRPQDRQFILSSKKLLLSDSGFYLCAWSVRGILNNEQFFGPGTRLTVL.

In its sample, this clone was seen a few times. The chain couples TRBV2 to TRBJ2-3, with TRBD2 matching over 11 bases. The CDR3 consists of 17 residues. Trimming took 7 bases from V and 5 from J; bases not matched to a gene: 14. Germline loops: CDR1 SNHLY, CDR2 FYNNEI. CDR3 nucleotides: TGTGCCAGCAAAAGAGGTTTGGTAGCGGGAGGGTTAGATACGCAGTATTTT. It codes for CASKRGLVAGGLDTQYF.

This rearrangement joins TRBV18 to TRBJ2-5, with D unresolved. Looked up from germline, CDR1 is KGHSH and CDR2 is LQKENI. The CDR3 totals 15 residues. Trimming removed 4 bases from V and 0 bases from J, with 12 bases in between. This CDR3 is CASSLVEVYQETQYF. For the CDR3, the DNA is TGTGCCAGCTCACTTGTTGAGGTATACCAAGAGACCCAGTACTTC.

The chain recombines TRBV7-2 with TRBJ2-1; 12 nucleotides agree with TRBD2. V shed 8 bases and J 8 bases; nucleotides not matched to a gene: 4. The CDR3 sequence is 13 residues long. The germline gives CDR1 SGHTA, CDR2 FQGNSA. In nucleotides, the CDR3 is TGTGCCAGCCAACTAGCGGGGGGTGATGAGCAGTTCTTC. It translates to CASQLAGGDEQFF. Combining the CDR3 with reference TRBV7-2 and TRBJ2-1 gives the whole variable domain GAGVSQSPSNKVTEKGKDVELRCDPISGHTALYWYRQSLGQGLEFLIYFQGNSAPDKSGLPSDRFSAERTGGSVSTLTIQRTQQEDSAVYLCASQLAGGDEQFFGPGTRLTVL.

This clone was seen more than once but under ten times. The V and J genes are TRBV4-2 and TRBJ2-3, with 10 bases identical to TRBD2. CDR3 size: 20 residues. Germline V gene data show CDR1 as LGHNA and CDR2 as YNFKEQ. J lost 2 bases, V lost 0 bases, and 14 bases had no gene match. CDR3 in DNA: TGTGCCAGCAGCCAAGATCCGTTACTAGCGGGATTCCGGAACACAGATACGCAGTATTTT. Protein sequence: CASSQDPLLAGFRNTDTQYF.

This clone occurred a few times. This chain joins TRBV6-5 and TRBJ2-1, with no clear D. Trimming shortened V by 4 bases and J by 0 bases, and 7 bases separated the two germline ends. From germline, CDR1 is MNHEY and CDR2 SVGAGI. The CDR3 runs to 14 residues. CDR3 loop: CASSSSSSYNEQFF. In DNA, the CDR3 is TGTGCCAGCAGTTCTTCTAGCTCCTACAATGAGCAGTTCTTC.

The DNA for the CDR3 is TGTGCCAGCTCACCGGGACAGGGAGCGGAGTATTTT. Protein product: CASSPGQGAEYF. The rearrangement links TRBV18 to TRBJ2-3; TRBD1 matches 9 bases. The germline V gene encodes CDR1 KGHSH and CDR2 LQKENI. The V gene end was trimmed by 3 bases and the J gene end by 13 bases; junction bases not matched to a gene: 5. The CDR3 length is 12 residues.